The next 25 T cell receptor beta chains were all read from a single sample in a study of OX40 agonist ivuxolimab in advanced cancers. The assay was immunoSEQ multiplex PCR, and TCRdb's table has in-frame clones only and misses some. The sample lists about 51,000 clones, about four fifths seen once, with less than 4% in the top ten. The sample was CD4+ or CD8+ T cells sorted from blood, taken in a trial of the OX40 agonist ivuxolimab. Receptors originate from an adult with an advanced solid tumor such as melanoma, head and neck, liver or kidney cancer.

The count of this clone is one. The genes are TRBV5-1 and TRBJ2-2, with 10 bases identical to TRBD1. The CDR3 spans 14 residues. The J segment lost 5 bases and the V segment lost 4 bases, leaving 2 bases of the junction unmatched. From germline, CDR1 is SGHRS and CDR2 YFSETQ. The CDR3 spells CASSPGQGTGELFF. CDR3 in DNA: TGCGCCAGCAGCCCGGGACAGGGGACCGGGGAGCTGTTTTTT.

The chain recombines TRBV10-3 with TRBJ2-5; TRBD1 matches 8 bases. Germline assignment: CDR1 ENHRY and CDR2 SYGVKD. This CDR3 comprises 14 residues. J lost 2 bases, V lost 5 bases, and 4 bases had no gene match. CDR3 bases: TGTGCCATCAGTAACAGGGGGTCTCAAGAGACCCAGTACTTC. Its translation: CAISNRGSQETQYF.

This clone was seen a single time. This rearrangement joins TRBV11-2 to TRBJ2-3, with TRBD1 as a possible D gene (5 bases). The CDR3 covers 15 residues. Germline V gives CDR1 SGHAT, CDR2 FQNNGV. V lost 5 bases and J 0 bases, leaving 12 bases between the germline ends. Here the CDR3 DNA reads TGTGCCAGCAGCCAGGATGGGGCTAGCACAGATACGCAGTATTTT. Translation: CASSQDGASTDTQYF.

DNA for the CDR3: TGTGCCAGCAGCCTCCGAGCAGCAGGCGCGGAAGCTTTCTTT. It is translated as CASSLRAAGAEAFF. V and J are TRBV27 and TRBJ1-1; the D is unclear. This CDR3 has 14 residues. The germline V gene encodes CDR1 MNHEY and CDR2 SMNVEV (reference sequence). Trimming took 6 bases from V and 8 from J, leaving 19 bases between them.

The chain joins TRBV4-2 to TRBJ1-3; no clear D gene. CDR1 and CDR2 (germline): LGHNA, YNFKEQ. The length of the CDR3 is 15 residues. V lost 0 bases, J lost 4 bases, and 10 bases lay in between. In nucleotides, the CDR3 is TGTGCCAGCAGCCAAGAGGGCGGGCCGGGAAACACCATATATTTT. This translates into CASSQEGGPGNTIYF.

The V and J genes are TRBV7-6 and TRBJ1-4; weak D call: TRBD1 (5 bases). Trimming removed 5 bases at V and 0 bases at J, with 10 bases between. The CDR3 is 15 amino acids. The germline V gene encodes CDR1 SGHVS and CDR2 FNYEAQ. The CDR3 nucleotides read TGTGCCAGCAGCCGGGACGGCCCAACTAATGAAAAACTGTTTTTT. Protein sequence: CASSRDGPTNEKLFF.

The chain couples TRBV5-3 to TRBJ2-1, with 11 bases matching TRBD1. TRBV5-3 is assigned to the ORF class and has an uncertain function. This CDR3 is built from 14 residues. Losses at the gene ends were 3 bases for V and 12 bases for J; bases not matched to a gene: 8. CDR3 amino acids: CARSSGQGDYGQFF. The DNA of the CDR3 is TGTGCCAGAAGCTCGGGACAGGGGGATTACGGGCAGTTCTTC.

CDR3 residues: CASSPDSGYEQYF. DNA of the CDR3: TGTGCCAGCAGCCCCGACAGTGGCTACGAGCAGTACTTC. The rearrangement links TRBV7-6 to TRBJ2-7, with D maybe TRBD1 (5 bases). There are 13 residues in the CDR3. Germline loops: CDR1 SGHVS, CDR2 FNYEAQ. V gave up 5 bases and J gave up 3 bases, with 11 bases separating them.

In DNA form, the CDR3 reads TGTGCCAGCAGGCACTCTTCCTGGGGGACGGAGACAGATACGCAGTATTTT. It yields the protein CASRHSSWGTETDTQYF. The gene calls are TRBV5-8 and TRBJ2-3; the D gene could be TRBD1 or TRBD2 (5 bases each). The germline CDR1 and CDR2 sequences are SGHTS and YDEGEE. V was pared by 5 bases and J by 3 bases, with 22 bases between. The CDR3 spans 17 residues. The full variable domain, in which reference TRBV5-8 and TRBJ2-3 provide the parts outside the CDR3, is EAGVTQSPTHLIKTRGQQATLRCSPISGHTSVYWYQQALGLGLQFLLWYDEGEERNRGNFPPRFSGRQFPNYSSELNVNALELEDSALYLCASRHSSWGTETDTQYFGPGTRLTVL.

This clone is a singleton in its sample. The CDR3 DNA reads TGTGCCAGCAGTCAGGTTCTCGGGGCGGCGGGCACTGAAGCTTTCTTT. Translating it yields CASSQVLGAAGTEAFF. J is TRBJ1-1 and V is TRBV7-9, with a possible D match to TRBD1 (5 bases). This CDR3 comprises 16 residues. Germline CDR1 is SEHNR and CDR2 is FQNEAQ (reference sequence). V was cut by 6 bases and J by 4 bases, with 21 bases left in between.

The genes are TRBV28 and TRBJ2-2; a possible D gene is TRBD2 (6 bases). The CDR3 has 16 residues. The V gene lost 6 bases and the J gene lost 2 bases, with 16 bases spanning the gap. Germline CDR1 and CDR2: MDHEN and SYDVKM. The CDR3 DNA follows: TGTGCCAGCAGCCCGACTAGTATTATAAACACCGGGGAGCTGTTTTTT. It yields the protein CASSPTSIINTGELFF.

The V call is TRBV11-2, the J call TRBJ1-3; the D is unclear. The CDR3 is 15 residues long. Deletions cut 2 bases from V and 3 bases from J, with 11 bases between. Germline V gene sequence: CDR1 SGHAT, CDR2 FQNNGV. DNA of the CDR3: TGTGCCAGCAGCTTACTCGCCTCGGGTGGAAACACCATATATTTT. It is translated as CASSLLASGGNTIYF.

The chain carries TRBV5-1 and TRBJ2-5; 7 bases fit TRBD2. Germline V CDR1 and CDR2: SGHRS, YFSETQ. The trim removed 7 bases at V and 2 bases at J, leaving 8 bases unmatched. This CDR3 is 14 amino acids long. This chain's CDR3 is CASGSSGPQETQYF. The CDR3 region has the DNA TGCGCCAGCGGTTCTAGCGGACCTCAAGAGACCCAGTACTTC.

In this sample, this clone turned up a few times. The V gene is TRBV11-3, the J gene TRBJ2-7, with 12 bases aligning to TRBD1. Germline-derived CDR1 and CDR2 are SGHNT and YENEEA. The CDR3 spans 15 residues. The V gene end was trimmed by 5 bases and the J gene end by 1 base; junction bases not matched to a gene: 3. The CDR3 region is CASSKGQGASYEQYF. The CDR3 nucleotides read TGTGCCAGCAGCAAGGGACAGGGGGCGTCCTACGAGCAGTACTTC.

This sequence joins TRBV5-1 and TRBJ2-5, with 8 bases matching TRBD2. Trimming cost V 5 bases and J 2 bases; bases outside gene matches: 2. Germline values: CDR1 SGHRS, CDR2 YFSETQ. This CDR3 spans 13 amino acids. As DNA, the CDR3 is TGCGCCAGCAGATTAGCGGGACAAGAGACCCAGTACTTC. It specifies CASRLAGQETQYF.

The chain carries TRBV5-1 and TRBJ2-7, with D unclear. This CDR3 is built from 13 residues. V was shortened by 5 bases and J by 1 base, with 10 bases between the two germline ends. CDR1 is SGHRS, CDR2 YFSETQ, per germline. The CDR3 region has the DNA TGCGCCAGCAGTTCGACTCGGTCCTACGAGCAGTACTTC. This translates into CASSSTRSYEQYF.

The CDR3 here is CASLVSSWDTQYF. The CDR3 DNA is TGTGCCAGTCTCGTTAGCTCATGGGATACGCAGTATTTT. J is TRBJ2-3 and V is TRBV19; D not certain. The ends were cut back, 8 bases at V and 6 bases at J, with 15 bases in the middle. The CDR3 is 13 residues long. Germline loops: CDR1 LNHDA, CDR2 SQIVND (reference sequence).

The J gene is TRBJ2-7, the V gene TRBV4-2; D is ambiguous. Trimming removed 1 base at V and 12 bases at J, with 13 bases between. Germline CDR1 reads LGHNA; CDR2 reads YNFKEQ. The CDR3 length is 12 residues. The CDR3, as DNA: TGTGCCAGCAGCCAAGCCACGACTCTGCGGTACTTC. Its translation is CASSQATTLRYF.

The chain uses TRBV19 and TRBJ1-5; 8 nucleotides line up with TRBD1. The ends lost 6 bases at V and 6 bases at J; junction bases unmatched: 7. CDR1 and CDR2 (germline): LNHDA, SQIVND (reference sequence). This CDR3 spans 14 amino acids. In nucleotides, the CDR3 is TGTGCCAGTAGCGAACAGGGGGGGAGTCAGCCCCAGCATTTT. It yields the protein CASSEQGGSQPQHF.

This rearrangement joins TRBV7-8 to TRBJ2-7, with 8 positions matching TRBD1. The junction had 3 bases not matched to a gene; V was cut back by 2 bases and J by 0 bases. This CDR3 has 15 amino acids. Germline V CDR1 and CDR2: SGHVS, FQNEAQ. The CDR3 here is CASSLFGTGSYEQYF. The CDR3 DNA reads as TGTGCCAGCAGCTTATTTGGGACAGGCTCCTACGAGCAGTACTTC.

The J gene is TRBJ2-7, the V gene TRBV5-1; the D gene could be TRBD1 or TRBD2 (5 bases each). CDR3 length: 15 residues. V lost 0 bases and J 5 bases, leaving 15 bases between the germline ends. Germline CDR1 reads SGHRS; CDR2 reads YFSETQ. DNA of the CDR3: TGCGCCAGCAGCTTGGGAGGGGCCCGTGATCACGAGCAGTACTTC. Its translation is CASSLGGARDHEQYF.

This chain uses TRBV6-1 with TRBJ1-3, with TRBD1 as a possible D gene (6 bases). The germline gives CDR1 MNHNS, CDR2 SASEGT. The CDR3 covers 15 residues. The V end lost 3 bases, the J end lost 4 bases, and 13 bases lay between the germline ends. CDR3 bases: TGTGCCAGCAGTGAGGCAGGGGCGCGGGGAAACACCATATATTTT. Residues: CASSEAGARGNTIYF.

This sequence joins TRBV27 and TRBJ2-3; D tentatively fits TRBD1 or TRBD2 (6 bases each). The CDR3 sequence is 16 residues long. V was trimmed by 10 bases and J by 2 bases, leaving 22 bases between them. CDR1 is MNHEY, CDR2 SMNVEV, per germline (reference sequence). CDR3 DNA: TGTGCCACCAATAGGGGGGACGGTCGTGACACAGATACGCAGTATTTT. Protein product: CATNRGDGRDTDTQYF.

The chain combines TRBV6-6 with TRBJ2-7; 9 bases fit TRBD2. V was pared by 8 bases and J by 3 bases, with 2 bases of the junction left unmatched. CDR3 size: 12 residues. From germline, CDR1 is MNHNY and CDR2 SVGAGI (reference sequence). CDR3 sequence: CASGLANYEQYF. The CDR3 nucleotides read TGTGCCAGCGGACTAGCGAACTACGAGCAGTACTTC.

J is TRBJ1-1 and V is TRBV7-2, with 7 bases matching TRBD1. The CDR3 has 15 amino acids. The germline gives CDR1 SGHTA, CDR2 FQGNSA. V was clipped by 5 bases and J by 3 bases; unmatched bases: 9. The CDR3 loop is CASSPRQGIDTEAFF. The DNA for the CDR3 is TGTGCCAGCAGCCCCCGACAGGGAATTGACACTGAAGCTTTCTTT.